This record concerns one T cell receptor (beta chain) sequence. This clone has only one observation. It has no known antigen specificity. Base-call qualities are not available, and no considerably larger clone is one nucleotide away. Patients with a history of autoimmune disease or receiving systemic immunosuppression were excluded from the trial. Peripheral blood for TCR sequencing was drawn from every dose cohort at baseline, at cycle 4 day 1 and at cycle 7 day 1. The samples were taken from a phase I, first-in-human, multicenter, open-label dose-escalation trial of ivuxolimab. The trial enrolled adults with locally advanced or metastatic head and neck squamous cell, hepatocellular, melanoma or renal cell carcinoma. CD4+ and CD8+ T cells were sorted separately from peripheral blood before TCR sequencing. Genomic DNA was isolated from the sorted cells so that the TCRbeta CDR3 region could be sequenced. TCRbeta CDR3 regions were sequenced using the immunoSEQ Assay. This immuneACCESS table, as held by TCRdb, lists in-frame sequences with V and J called but not all clones. Of the missing ones, under half trace to an unresolved V gene in checked studies; the others have no known cause. Recorded for this sample are roughly 30,000 clones; about 90% of them occurred a single time. Together, the top ten hold roughly 15% of the sample.

The CDR3, from cysteine to phenylalanine, totals 15 residues. The kept DNA is CDR3 alone, 45 bases in frame from the first base. The germline V and J ends show losses of 6 bases and 2 bases respectively, and no gene match explains 7 bases of the junction. The germline V gene (reference sequence) specifies MNHEY as CDR1 and SMNVEV as CDR2. This sample is part of a study of OX40 agonist ivuxolimab in advanced cancers. A note on the overall study: Ivuxolimab, which targeted the costimulatory receptor OX40 (CD134), was an agonistic, fully human IgG2 monoclonal antibody. Intravenous ivuxolimab was administered to patients every 2 weeks at six dose levels: 0.01, 0.1, 0.3, 1.5, 3 and 10 mg/kg. Of the 50 to 55 dose-escalation patients, hepatocellular carcinoma was present in approximately 20, melanoma in around 15, renal cell carcinoma in 9 and head and neck cancer in 9. In the dose-escalation cohort, approximately 82% of patients were male, and the mean age was approximately 55 years, with a range of about 23 to 85. Prior anti-PD-1, anti-PD-L1 or anti-CTLA-4 therapy was permitted, and about two fifths of dose-escalation patients had received checkpoint inhibitors. Partial responses occurred in three dose-escalation patients: two with cutaneous melanoma and one with hepatocellular carcinoma. The purpose of peripheral TCRbeta sequencing was to test whether ivuxolimab changed TCR sequence diversity and led to clonal T-cell expansion. The paper reports the monotherapy dose-escalation portion (N of about 50 patients) of the phase I ivuxolimab trial.

Findings and caveats that apply to the study as a whole: After ivuxolimab, CD8+ T cells had more expanded clones than CD4+ T cells on average. Low levels of normalized T-cell clonal expansion were also seen in some nonresponding patients. At doses of 0.1 to 3.0 mg/kg, clonal expansion of both CD4+ and CD8+ blood T cells was observed from baseline to week 6. The antigen specificity of the peripheral T cells that underwent clonal expansion was not determined. In the 0.1-3.0 mg/kg groups, partial responders had among the lowest normalized peripheral clonal expansion, particularly in CD8+ T cells.

The chain is made from TRBV27 and TRBJ2-5, with 9 bases in between that match TRBD2. This clonotype was sampled from an adult with an advanced solid tumor such as melanoma, head and neck, liver or kidney cancer. The sample consisted of CD4+ or CD8+ T cells sorted from blood, taken in a trial of the OX40 agonist ivuxolimab. The CDR3 sequence is CASSRLAARQETQYF. The nucleotide sequence reads as follows: TGTGCCAGCAGCCGACTAGCGGCAAGACAAGAGACCCAGTACTTC.